This TCR beta chain was sequenced for a study of T cells after yellow fever vaccination. Findings and caveats of the study: Researchers cautioned that FACS-sorted repertoires could harbor abundant clonotypes contaminating from the bulk population. Although most clonotypes did not, a small share appeared in both CD4 and CD8 compartments.

This clonotype was recorded a few times. Its antigen remains unknown. Universal primer sites and UMIs were introduced during 5'RACE template-switching synthesis of TCR cDNA. Via MiXCR, TCRdb re-called the 5' RACE reads, giving one row per CDR3 protein. The sample lists about 74,000 distinct CDR3 sequences, approximately 7% occurring once. The CDR3 runs to 13 residues. Per germline, CDR1 LGHNA and CDR2 YSLEER. With 0 bases removed from V and 4 bases from J, the gap between germline ends came to 6 bases. The specimen was CD8+ T cells sorted from PBMCs, collected 4 to 5 days after the first yellow fever vaccination. The V and J genes are TRBV4-3 and TRBJ2-5; unclear D gene. The clonotype originates from a man aged 18 to 30 who received the YFV17D yellow fever vaccine. In DNA, the CDR3 is TGCGCCAGCAGCCAAGATCTAAGAGAGACCCAGTACTTC. Its translation is CASSQDLRETQYF.